This TCR beta chain was obtained from a study of Tregs in tolerant kidney transplant recipients. Study conclusions and caveats: Antigen-driven expansion was suggested because donor-specific Tregs expanded more than all Tregs in tolerant patients.

The CDR3 runs 16 residues. Germline V gene data show CDR1 as MGHRA and CDR2 as YSYEKL. The junction had 7 bases not matched to a gene; V was cut back by 3 bases and J by 8 bases. Comments on this clone: Its target is unknown.

TCRdb keeps only in-frame clones here, not all; method: immunoSEQ multiplex PCR. The sample has about 73,000 clones; approximately 89% are singletons. Here the sequenced sample was Tregs from blood, taken before the transplant. This TCR was sampled from a human donor who received a combined kidney and bone marrow transplant. The chain carries TRBV4-1 and TRBJ2-1; 13 nucleotides match TRBD2. In DNA form, the CDR3 reads TGCGCCAGCAGCCAGCCGGGACTAGCGGGAAGCGATGAGCAGTTCTTC. Protein product: CASSQPGLAGSDEQFF.